This entry lists 21 T cell receptor beta chains sequenced from one sample in a study of CD8 T cells in Susac syndrome (dated by TCRdb to between 2018 and 2021). Libraries were built with the immunoSEQ multiplex PCR assay. RNA was extracted using the RNeasy kit, and about 0.45 to 1 ug of the RNA was reverse transcribed with random hexamers. TCRdb reprocessing: public reads trimmed at Q25 with fastp, clones called with MiXCR, in-frame beta chains kept. Rows with one shared CDR3 protein collapse into an entry with the most common genes and DNA. The sample yields around 280,000 distinct CDR3 sequences; about 90% were counted once. The ten biggest clones cover more than 0.06% of the sample. The sequenced sample was CD4+ T cells from PBMCs. The receptors here all came from a human donor with multiple sclerosis.

V and J are TRBV3-1 and TRBJ1-2, with D unresolved. V lost 5 bases and J lost 7, with 17 bases in between. CDR1 and CDR2 (germline): LGHDT, YNNKEL (reference sequence). The CDR3 has 14 residues. In DNA, the CDR3 is TGTGCCAGCAGCGAGCGGATCGCCATGGGTGGCTACACCTTC. Protein: CASSERIAMGGYTF.

The V gene is TRBV20-1, the J gene TRBJ1-1, with D unclear. Trimming cost V 3 bases and J 1 base, with 6 bases left between them. The CDR3 covers 12 residues. CDR1 is DFQATT and CDR2 is SNEGSKA in the germline V gene (reference sequence). As DNA, the CDR3 is TGCAGTGCTAGGCCCGGGAACACTGAAGCTTTCTTT. Translating it yields CSARPGNTEAFF.

The chain has TRBV6-5 and TRBJ1-1; D gene unclear. Trimming took off 2 bases at V and 7 bases at J, with 17 bases between the two ends. Germline V CDR1 and CDR2: MNHEY, SVGAGI. This CDR3 is 15 amino acids long. The CDR3 bases are TGTGCCAGCAGTTACGCCCGGGCGGCGAGCCTTGAAGCTTTCTTT. Encoded protein: CASSYARAASLEAFF.

The V and J genes are TRBV9 and TRBJ1-2, with TRBD1 matching over 8 bases. Losses at the gene ends were 4 bases for V and 7 bases for J; bases not matched to a gene: 18. Germline assignment: CDR1 SGDLS and CDR2 YYNGEE. The CDR3 is 17 amino acids. CDR3 bases: TGTGCCAGCAGCCCCCACCTTAGGACAGGGAGGCTAGGTGGCTACACCTTC. It is translated as CASSPHLRTGRLGGYTF.

The chain employs TRBV6-6 and TRBJ2-7; 7 bases agree with TRBD1. Trimming at V came to 8 bases and at J to 2 bases, leaving 15 bases not matched to a gene. Germline values: CDR1 MNHNY, CDR2 SVGAGI (reference sequence). This CDR3 is built from 16 residues. In DNA form, the CDR3 reads TGTGCCAGCGGTCCCTCCGAGTTGGACAGGCCCTACGAGCAGTACTTC. This gives the protein CASGPSELDRPYEQYF.

The chain employs TRBV27 and TRBJ2-6; D might be TRBD2 (5 bases). Trimming left V 4 bases short and J 1 base short, with 14 bases between. The CDR3 totals 17 residues. In germline, CDR1 is MNHEY, CDR2 SMNVEV (reference sequence). The DNA of the CDR3 is TGTGCCAGCAGTTCCCGGGGAAAGGATTCTGGGGCCAACGTCCTGACTTTC. Translation gives CASSSRGKDSGANVLTF.

The genes are TRBV5-1 and TRBJ2-1; TRBD2 is a possible D gene (5 bases). The V gene lost 2 bases and the J gene lost 5 bases, with 11 bases spanning the gap. The length of the CDR3 is 14 residues. The V gene's germline CDR1 is SGHRS and CDR2 YFSETQ. The CDR3 loop reads CASSFGGANNEQFF. The CDR3 DNA is TGCGCCAGCAGCTTTGGAGGCGCGAACAATGAGCAGTTCTTC.

The chain recombines TRBV20-1 with TRBJ2-2, with no clear D. Trimming cost V 5 bases and J 2 bases, with 6 bases left between them. Germline V lookup: CDR1 DFQATT, CDR2 SNEGSKA (reference sequence). CDR3 length: 12 amino acids. Here the CDR3 DNA reads TGCAGTGCTTGGGATAACACCGGGGAGCTGTTTTTT. It translates to CSAWDNTGELFF.

The chain links TRBV5-4 to TRBJ2-7; D possibly corresponds to TRBD1 (6 bases). The CDR3 has 15 residues. V was shortened by 4 bases and J by 3 bases, with 17 bases between the two germline ends. In germline, CDR1 is SGHNT, CDR2 YYREEE (reference sequence). The CDR3 DNA sequence: TGTGCCAGCAGCCGCCCAACAGGGAAATACTACGAGCAGTACTTC. As protein: CASSRPTGKYYEQYF.

This sequence joins TRBV9 and TRBJ2-5, with D unclear. V lost 0 bases and J lost 0, with 18 bases in between. CDR3 length equals 18 residues. CDR1 is SGDLS, CDR2 YYNGEE, per germline. The CDR3 DNA reads TGTGCCAGCAGCGTAGGCCCGAGGACCTCTGGGGACCAAGAGACCCAGTACTTC. The encoded protein is CASSVGPRTSGDQETQYF.

The chain links TRBV11-2 to TRBJ1-6; D gene unclear. Germline CDR1 SGHAT, CDR2 FQNNGV. This CDR3 has 14 amino acids. V lost 6 bases, J lost 7 bases, and 13 bases lay in between. The CDR3 sequence: CASRFGTGNSPLHF. Here the CDR3 DNA reads TGTGCCAGCAGATTCGGTACGGGGAATTCACCCCTCCACTTT.

J is TRBJ1-5 and V is TRBV12-3 or TRBV12-4; 7 bases line up with TRBD1. With 6 bases clipped from V and 2 bases from J, the junction kept 19 bases outside the gene matches. This CDR3 spans 19 amino acids. The CDR3 DNA follows: TGTGCCAGCAGCCCCGGGGGGCGTCAGGGGGGAAGGGGCAATCAGCCCCAGCATTTT. Its translation: CASSPGGRQGGRGNQPQHF.

V usage is TRBV2 and J usage is TRBJ2-1, with 7 bases lining up with TRBD2. This CDR3 contains 14 residues. Trimming at V came to 8 bases and at J to 2 bases, leaving 6 bases not matched to a gene. Germline-derived CDR1 and CDR2 are SNHLY and FYNNEI. The CDR3 spells CASGLAGAYNEQFF. For the CDR3, the DNA is TGTGCCAGCGGGTTAGCGGGTGCCTACAATGAGCAGTTCTTC. Full variable domain (rest looked up from reference TRBV2 and TRBJ2-1): EPEVTQTPSHQVTQMGQEVILRCVPISNHLYFYWYRQILGQKVEFLVSFYNNEISEKSEIFDDQFSVERPDGSNFTLKIRSTKLEDSAMYFCASGLAGAYNEQFFGPGTRLTVL.

The chain recombines TRBV5-6 with TRBJ2-7; D may be TRBD1 (6 bases). Deletions cut 0 bases from V and 2 bases from J, with 12 bases between. The germline V gene encodes CDR1 SGHDT and CDR2 YYEEEE. CDR3 length equals 15 residues. For the CDR3, the DNA is TGTGCCAGCAGCTTGGGAACCGGGACAACCTACGAGCAGTACTTC. Amino acids: CASSLGTGTTYEQYF.

This chain uses TRBV7-9 with TRBJ2-7, with 7 bases that match TRBD1. CDR1 SEHNR and CDR2 FQNEAQ come from the germline V gene (reference sequence). The CDR3 is 15 amino acids. Trimming cost V 5 bases and J 4 bases; bases outside gene matches: 11. Here the CDR3 reads CASSAAEGGAYEQYF. As DNA, the CDR3 is TGTGCCAGCAGCGCCGCAGAAGGGGGCGCTTACGAGCAGTACTTC.

This clonotype was found once. The chain links TRBV20-1 to TRBJ1-2; no firm D call. CDR1 and CDR2 from the germline V gene are DFQATT and SNEGSKA (reference sequence). V lost 1 base to trimming and J lost 4 bases, with 16 bases between them. The CDR3 totals 15 residues. CDR3 residues: CSARGVREGGYGYTF. For the CDR3, the DNA is TGCAGTGCTAGAGGAGTGCGGGAGGGAGGCTATGGCTACACCTTC.

This clonotype is a singleton in its sample. This chain joins TRBV27 and TRBJ2-1; perhaps TRBD2 as D (7 bases). Per the germline V gene, CDR1 is MNHEY and CDR2 is SMNVEV (reference sequence). This CDR3 spans 16 amino acids. With 2 bases removed from V and 4 bases from J, the gap between germline ends came to 15 bases. CDR3 nucleotide sequence: TGTGCCAGCAGTTTAGGTCAGGGGAGGGCATACAATGAGCAGTTCTTC. Amino acids: CASSLGQGRAYNEQFF.

V and J are TRBV12-3 or TRBV12-4 and TRBJ1-1; D gene ambiguous. The V end lost 3 bases, the J end lost 6 bases, and 8 bases lay between the germline ends. CDR3 length equals 12 residues. The CDR3 protein is CASSFIRAEAFF. CDR3 DNA: TGTGCCAGCAGTTTTATCCGTGCTGAAGCTTTCTTT.

The chain is built from TRBV5-1 and TRBJ1-1; D might be TRBD1 (6 bases). V was trimmed by 0 bases and J by 3 bases, leaving 27 bases between them. Germline CDR1 and CDR2: SGHRS and YFSETQ. This CDR3 has 20 amino acids. The CDR3: CASSLGGFHRVTGLDTEAFF. The CDR3 nucleotides read TGCGCCAGCAGCTTGGGTGGGTTCCACAGGGTGACGGGGTTGGACACTGAAGCTTTCTTT.

The J gene is TRBJ1-4, the V gene TRBV7-2; tentative D call: TRBD1 (5 bases). The V gene's germline CDR1 is SGHTA and CDR2 FQGNSA. V was clipped by 3 bases and J by 6 bases, with 11 bases between them. CDR3 length equals 14 residues. This CDR3 reads CASSFQGLHEKLFF. DNA for the CDR3: TGTGCCAGCAGCTTTCAGGGTCTTCATGAAAAACTGTTTTTT.

The chain joins TRBV15 to TRBJ2-1; 7 bases are shared with TRBD2. This CDR3 region has 15 residues. The junction had 4 bases not matched to a gene; V was cut back by 3 bases and J by 2 bases. Germline CDR1 LNHNV, CDR2 YYDKDF (reference sequence). The CDR3 reads CATSSRSGAYNEQFF. CDR3 DNA sequence: TGTGCCACCAGCAGCCGAAGCGGGGCCTACAATGAGCAGTTCTTC.